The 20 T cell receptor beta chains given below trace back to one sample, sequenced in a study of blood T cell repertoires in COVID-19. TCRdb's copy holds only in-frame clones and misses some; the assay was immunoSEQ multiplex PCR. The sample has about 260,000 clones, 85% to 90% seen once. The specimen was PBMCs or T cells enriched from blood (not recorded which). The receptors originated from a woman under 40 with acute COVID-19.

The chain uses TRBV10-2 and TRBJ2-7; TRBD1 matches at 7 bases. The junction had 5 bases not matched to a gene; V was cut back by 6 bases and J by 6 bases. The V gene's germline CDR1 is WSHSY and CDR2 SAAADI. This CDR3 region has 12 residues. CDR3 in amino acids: CASSETGREQYF. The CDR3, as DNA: TGCGCCAGCAGCGAGACAGGGCGCGAGCAGTACTTC.

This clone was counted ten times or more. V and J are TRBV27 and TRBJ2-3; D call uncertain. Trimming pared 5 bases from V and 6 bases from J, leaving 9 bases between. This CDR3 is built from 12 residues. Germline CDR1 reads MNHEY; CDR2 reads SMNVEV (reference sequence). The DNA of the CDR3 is TGTGCCAGCAGTAGTCCCGGGGATACGCAGTATTTT. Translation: CASSSPGDTQYF.

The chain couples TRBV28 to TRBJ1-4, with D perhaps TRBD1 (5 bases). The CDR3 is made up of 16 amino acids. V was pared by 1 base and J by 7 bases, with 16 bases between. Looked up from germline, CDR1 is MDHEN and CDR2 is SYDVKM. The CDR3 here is CASSLYPSGFSEKLFF. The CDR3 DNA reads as TGTGCCAGCAGTTTATATCCATCAGGGTTTAGTGAAAAACTGTTTTTT.

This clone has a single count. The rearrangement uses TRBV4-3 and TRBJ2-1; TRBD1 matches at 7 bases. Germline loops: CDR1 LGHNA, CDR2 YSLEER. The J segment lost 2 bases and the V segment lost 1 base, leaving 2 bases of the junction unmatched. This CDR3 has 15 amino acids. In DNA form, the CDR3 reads TGCGCCAGCAGCCAAGCCGGGACAGCCTACAATGAGCAGTTCTTC. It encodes CASSQAGTAYNEQFF.

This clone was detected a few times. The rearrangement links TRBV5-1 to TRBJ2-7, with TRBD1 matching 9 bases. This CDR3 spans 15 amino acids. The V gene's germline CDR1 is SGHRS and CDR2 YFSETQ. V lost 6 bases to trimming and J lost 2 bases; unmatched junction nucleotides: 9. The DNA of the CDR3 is TGCGCCAGCAACCCTGGGGGGACAGGGACCTACGAGCAGTACTTC. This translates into CASNPGGTGTYEQYF.

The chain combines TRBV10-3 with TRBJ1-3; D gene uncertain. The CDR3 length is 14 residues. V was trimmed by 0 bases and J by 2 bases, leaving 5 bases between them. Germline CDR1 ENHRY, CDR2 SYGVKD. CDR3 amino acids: CAISESIAGNTIYF. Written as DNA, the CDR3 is TGTGCCATCAGTGAGTCTATTGCTGGAAACACCATATATTTT.

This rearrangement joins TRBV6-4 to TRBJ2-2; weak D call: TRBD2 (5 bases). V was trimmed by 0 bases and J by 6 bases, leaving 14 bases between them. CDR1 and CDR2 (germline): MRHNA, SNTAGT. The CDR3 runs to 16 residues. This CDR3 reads CASSDSRADGAGELFF. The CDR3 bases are TGTGCCAGCAGTGACTCGAGGGCCGACGGGGCCGGGGAGCTGTTTTTT.

The CDR3 region has the DNA TGTGCCAGCAGCTTGGAAGGGGGGGGCACAGATACGCAGTATTTT. This gives the protein CASSLEGGGTDTQYF. This chain links TRBV5-5 with TRBJ2-3; D is possibly TRBD2 (7 bases). The V end lost 0 bases, the J end lost 1 base, and 9 bases lay between the germline ends. The CDR3 loop spans 15 amino acids. Germline V gives CDR1 SGHKS, CDR2 YYEKEE (reference sequence).

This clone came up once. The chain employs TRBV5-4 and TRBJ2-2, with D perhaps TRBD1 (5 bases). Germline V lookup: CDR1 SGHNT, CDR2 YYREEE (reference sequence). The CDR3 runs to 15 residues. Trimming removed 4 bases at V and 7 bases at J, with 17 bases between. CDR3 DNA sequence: TGTGCCAGCAGCAACAGGCAGGGCATCAGCGGGGAGCTGTTTTTT. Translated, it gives CASSNRQGISGELFF.

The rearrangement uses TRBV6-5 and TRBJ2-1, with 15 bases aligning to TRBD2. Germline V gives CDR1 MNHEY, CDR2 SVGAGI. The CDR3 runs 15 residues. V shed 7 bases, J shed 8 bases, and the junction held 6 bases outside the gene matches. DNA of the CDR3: TGTGCCAGCATCCAAGGACTAGCGGGAGGGGATGAGCAGTTCTTC. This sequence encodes CASIQGLAGGDEQFF.

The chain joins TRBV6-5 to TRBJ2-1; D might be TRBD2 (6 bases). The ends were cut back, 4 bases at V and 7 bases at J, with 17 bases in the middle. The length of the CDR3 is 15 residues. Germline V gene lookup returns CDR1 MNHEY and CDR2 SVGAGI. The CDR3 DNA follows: TGTGCCAGCAGTTTACGGAACTGGGGGGAAAATGAGCAGTTCTTC. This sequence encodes CASSLRNWGENEQFF.

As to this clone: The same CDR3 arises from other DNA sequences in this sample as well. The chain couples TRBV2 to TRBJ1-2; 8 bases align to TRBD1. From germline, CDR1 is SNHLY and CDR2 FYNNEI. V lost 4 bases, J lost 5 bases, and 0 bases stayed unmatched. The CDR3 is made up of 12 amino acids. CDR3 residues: CASSGQGYGYTF. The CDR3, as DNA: TGTGCCAGCAGTGGACAGGGGTATGGCTACACCTTC.

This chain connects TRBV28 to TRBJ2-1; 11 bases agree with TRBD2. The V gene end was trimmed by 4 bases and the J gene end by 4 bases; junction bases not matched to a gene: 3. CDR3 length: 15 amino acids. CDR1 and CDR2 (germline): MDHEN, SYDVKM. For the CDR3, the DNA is TGTGCCAGCAGTTCCGGGACTAGCGGATACAATGAGCAGTTCTTC. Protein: CASSSGTSGYNEQFF.

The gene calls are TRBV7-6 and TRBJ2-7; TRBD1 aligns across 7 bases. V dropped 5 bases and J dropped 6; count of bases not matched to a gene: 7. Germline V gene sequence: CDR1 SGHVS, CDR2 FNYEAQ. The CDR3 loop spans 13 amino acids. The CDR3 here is CASSPTGSGEQYF. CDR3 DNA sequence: TGTGCCAGCAGCCCGACAGGGTCTGGCGAGCAGTACTTC.

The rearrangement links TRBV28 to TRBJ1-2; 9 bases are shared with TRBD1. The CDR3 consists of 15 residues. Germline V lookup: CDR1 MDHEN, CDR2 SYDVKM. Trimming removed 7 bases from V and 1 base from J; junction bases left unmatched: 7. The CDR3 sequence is CASTLQGAHNYGYTF. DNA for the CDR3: TGTGCCAGCACCCTACAGGGGGCCCATAACTATGGCTACACCTTC.

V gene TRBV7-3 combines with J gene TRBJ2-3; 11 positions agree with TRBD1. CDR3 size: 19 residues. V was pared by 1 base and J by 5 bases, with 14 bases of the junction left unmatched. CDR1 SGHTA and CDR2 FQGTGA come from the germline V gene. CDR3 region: CASSLNPRDRGFLVDTQYF. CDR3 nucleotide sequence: TGTGCCAGCAGCTTAAATCCGAGGGACAGGGGGTTTTTGGTAGATACGCAGTATTTT.

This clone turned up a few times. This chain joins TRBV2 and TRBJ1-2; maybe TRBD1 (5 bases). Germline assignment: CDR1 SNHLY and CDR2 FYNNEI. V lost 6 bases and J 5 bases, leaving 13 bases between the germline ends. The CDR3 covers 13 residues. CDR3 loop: CASRRGTDYGYTF. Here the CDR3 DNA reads TGTGCCAGCAGAAGGGGAACGGATTATGGCTACACCTTC. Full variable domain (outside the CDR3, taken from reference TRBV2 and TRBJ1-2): EPEVTQTPSHQVTQMGQEVILRCVPISNHLYFYWYRQILGQKVEFLVSFYNNEISEKSEIFDDQFSVERPDGSNFTLKIRSTKLEDSAMYFCASRRGTDYGYTFGSGTRLTVV.

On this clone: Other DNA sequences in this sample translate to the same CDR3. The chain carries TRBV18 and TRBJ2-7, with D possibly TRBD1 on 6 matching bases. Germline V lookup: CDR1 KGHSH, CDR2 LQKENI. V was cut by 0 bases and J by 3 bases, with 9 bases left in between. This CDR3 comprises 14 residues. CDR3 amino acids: CASSPPGQGYEQYF. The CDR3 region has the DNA TGTGCCAGCTCACCACCGGGACAAGGCTACGAGCAGTACTTC. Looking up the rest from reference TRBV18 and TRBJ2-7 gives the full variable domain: NAGVMQNPRHLVRRRGQEARLRCSPMKGHSHVYWYRQLPEEGLKFMVYLQKENIIDESGMPKERFSAEFPKEGPSILRIQQVVRGDSAAYFCASSPPGQGYEQYFGPGTRLTVT.

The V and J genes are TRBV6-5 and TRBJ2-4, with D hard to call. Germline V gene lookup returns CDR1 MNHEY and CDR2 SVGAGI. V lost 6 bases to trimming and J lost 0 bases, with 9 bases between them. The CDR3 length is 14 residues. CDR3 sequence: CASRLELAKNIQYF. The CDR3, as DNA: TGTGCCAGCAGATTGGAGCTAGCCAAAAACATTCAGTACTTC.

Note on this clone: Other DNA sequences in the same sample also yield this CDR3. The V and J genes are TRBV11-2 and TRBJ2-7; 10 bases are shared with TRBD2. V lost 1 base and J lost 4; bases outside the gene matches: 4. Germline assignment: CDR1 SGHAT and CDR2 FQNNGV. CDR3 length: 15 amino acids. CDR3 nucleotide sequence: TGTGCCAGCAGCTTAGGGCTAGCGGGAGTGTACGAGCAGTACTTC. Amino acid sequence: CASSLGLAGVYEQYF.